These T cell receptor beta chains were read from a single sample in a study of post-analysis software for immune sequencing data. TCRdb called the PCR reads again in MiXCR, with one record for every CDR3 protein. The repertoire holds more than 500,000 distinct CDR3 sequences, with roughly 34% as singletons. The source material was blood. The receptors here all came from a girl aged 2-17 years with multiple sclerosis. Both conserved end residues are part of each CDR3. Fields, in order: CDR3 DNA, CDR3 protein, clone size, J gene, V gene, D gene. The D gene is left open where the match is weak. Expanded clones get a size class; other rows say once, few or many, or leave the size out.

TGTGCCACCAGTGAGGGACAGGCTGCGCTGGAGGAGACCCAGTACTTC CATSEGQAALEETQYF few TRBJ2-5 TRBV24-1 TRBD1
TGCGCCAGCAGCTTGAAGGGGGAGCAGTTCTTC CASSLKGEQFF . TRBJ2-1 TRBV5-1 .
TGTGCCAGCAGCGTCACAGGGTCTAGGTCCACTGAAGCTTTCTTT CASSVTGSRSTEAFF few TRBJ1-1 TRBV9 .
TGTGCCAGCAGCTTAGTGGCTAGCGGGGGGGCGGATGAGCAGTTCTTC CASSLVASGGADEQFF few TRBJ2-1 TRBV7-2 TRBD2
TGTGCCACCCAAAACACCGGGGAGCTGTTTTTT CATQNTGELFF few TRBJ2-2 TRBV25-1 .
TGCGCCAGCAGCTTCTCGCCTCTCACCGCAGGCAGAACGAATTCACCCCTCCACTTT CASSFSPLTAGRTNSPLHF few TRBJ1-6 TRBV5-1 .
TGCAGTTCGTCAGAAACAGGGAGAGAGACCCAGTACTTC CSSSETGRETQYF . TRBJ2-5 TRBV20-1 .
TGTGCCAGCAGCCCGTGGGTGTCGGAAGGGGAGCTGTTTTTT CASSPWVSEGELFF few TRBJ2-2 TRBV9 .
TGTGCCAGCACCCTGAGAACGGGGGCCCCTAGCACAGATACGCAGTATTTT CASTLRTGAPSTDTQYF few TRBJ2-3 TRBV11-2 .
TGTGCCAGCAGCCTCGTTGGGGAGGACTTGGGGGAAAAACTGTTTTTT CASSLVGEDLGEKLFF few TRBJ1-4 TRBV4-2 .
TGTGCCAGCTCACCACCGCTGGGCTCCTACGAGCAGTACTTC CASSPPLGSYEQYF . TRBJ2-7 TRBV18 .
TGCAGTGCTAGAAGGGGGGGCGGCCAGAGGCCCCAGCATTTT CSARRGGGQRPQHF . TRBJ1-5 TRBV20-1 .
TGTGCCATCAGTGACTCCCTGGGGGAGCTGTTTTTT CAISDSLGELFF few TRBJ2-2 TRBV10-3 .
TGTGCCACCTCGCCCCGGGGACAGGGGAGCAACTATGGCTACACCTTC CATSPRGQGSNYGYTF few TRBJ1-2 TRBV24-1 TRBD1
TGCAGTGCTAGAGAGGCCGCCCTGAGTGGCACAGATACGCAGTATTTT CSAREAALSGTDTQYF . TRBJ2-3 TRBV20-1 .
TGCGCCAGCAGCTTGGGGCAGGGGACAATTAACTATGGCTACACCTTC CASSLGQGTINYGYTF . TRBJ1-2 TRBV5-1 .
TGCAGTGCTAGAGATCCCGGGACTAGCACTTATGAGCAGTTCTTC CSARDPGTSTYEQFF few TRBJ2-1 TRBV20-1 TRBD2
TGTGCCAGCAGAGGGGGGGCTACGCAGTATTTT CASRGGATQYF many TRBJ2-3 TRBV12-3/TRBV12-4 .
TGCGCCAGCAGCCAAGTCCACCCGGTATCCTACGAGCAGTACTTC CASSQVHPVSYEQYF few TRBJ2-7 TRBV4-1 .
TGCAGTGCCAGGACAGGGGACAATCAGCCCCAGCATTTT CSARTGDNQPQHF few TRBJ1-5 TRBV20-1 TRBD1
TGTGCCAGCAGTACAACAGGGGCAACTAATGAAAAACTGTTTTTT CASSTTGATNEKLFF few TRBJ1-4 TRBV12-3/TRBV12-4 TRBD1
TGTGCCAGCAGCTTACTAGCGGATGGGACGAGGAAGTATTTT CASSLLADGTRKYF few TRBJ2-3 TRBV7-9 TRBD2
TGCGCCAGCAGCTGGCTCCCGGGGCCTTCTGGGCAGTTCTTC CASSWLPGPSGQFF few TRBJ2-1 TRBV5-1 .
TGTGCCAGCAGCGTAGAAGGGGGAACCCACGAAAAACTGTTTTTT CASSVEGGTHEKLFF . TRBJ1-4 TRBV9 .
TGCGCCAGCAGCTTGGTCCCCCGGGATACGCAGTATTTT CASSLVPRDTQYF . TRBJ2-3 TRBV5-1 .
TGCAGTGCTAGAGGCAAGGCATTAGGCAATCCCAGCTCCTACAATGAGCAGTTCTTC CSARGKALGNPSSYNEQFF . TRBJ2-1 TRBV20-1 .
TGCAGTGCTCTACTGGCCGGGACAGAGTACGAGCAGTACTTC CSALLAGTEYEQYF . TRBJ2-7 TRBV20-1 TRBD1
TGTGCCAGCAGCGCCACCCGAGGGGACGAGCAGTACTTC CASSATRGDEQYF . TRBJ2-7 TRBV11-3 .
TGTGCCAGCAGCTTAATGCAGACCCAGTACTTC CASSLMQTQYF many TRBJ2-5 TRBV7-2 .
TGTGCCAGCCACAGGTCCGACAGCCCGTATAAAGAGACCCAGTACTTC CASHRSDSPYKETQYF . TRBJ2-5 TRBV7-9 .
TGTGCCAGCAGTTACGAGGTCTCGACCTACGAGCAGTACTTC CASSYEVSTYEQYF few TRBJ2-7 TRBV6-5 .
TGTGCCAGCAGCACAGGGGGCAATCAGCCCCAGCATTTT CASSTGGNQPQHF . TRBJ1-5 TRBV9 TRBD1
TGTGCCAGCACCGTACTAGGACGGGACACTGAAGCTTTCTTT CASTVLGRDTEAFF . TRBJ1-1 TRBV6-5 .
TGTGCCAGCAGCGCAGACACGGGCACAGATACGCAGTATTTT CASSADTGTDTQYF . TRBJ2-3 TRBV11-2 .
TGTGCCAGCAGCACCCACCCCGGGACAGGCCATGGAGGACTAGCCAAAAACATTCAGTACTTC CASSTHPGTGHGGLAKNIQYF many TRBJ2-4 TRBV7-3 TRBD1
TGTGCCAGCAGACAAGGGACAGCTGAATACGAGCAGTACTTC CASRQGTAEYEQYF . TRBJ2-7 TRBV2 TRBD1
TGTGCCAGCAGCCCCGGTTTAGACAGGGGAGAGACCCAGTACTTC CASSPGLDRGETQYF few TRBJ2-5 TRBV7-2 TRBD1
TGTGCCAGCAGCTTCGGACCTCGAGGGGGGGGCCTCATCTACGAGCAGTACTTC CASSFGPRGGGLIYEQYF few TRBJ2-7 TRBV7-2 .
TGTGCCACCGGAGATGGCTGGCGGACCAGCACAGATACGCAGTATTTT CATGDGWRTSTDTQYF few TRBJ2-3 TRBV15 .
TGTGCCAGCAGTGAAAACGGAGTGAACACTGAAGCTTTCTTT CASSENGVNTEAFF . TRBJ1-1 TRBV6-4 .
TGTGCCAGCATAGGGACAGTAGGAAACGAGCAGTACTTC CASIGTVGNEQYF few TRBJ2-7 TRBV28 TRBD1
TGCAGTGCTCCCCCGGGACTAGCACAAGAGACCCAGTACTTC CSAPPGLAQETQYF . TRBJ2-5 TRBV20-1 TRBD2
TGCAGTGCTAGTACACCTGGGGGGACGAACACCGGGGAGCTGTTTTTT CSASTPGGTNTGELFF . TRBJ2-2 TRBV20-1 .